This T cell receptor beta chain was found in a study of breast tumors, draining lymph nodes, adjacent tissues. TCRdb reanalysed the multiplex PCR reads using MiXCR and keeps one entry per CDR3 protein. The table lists over 10,000 distinct CDR3 sequences, roughly 62% of them singletons, with 45% to 55% in the top ten. Germline loops: CDR1 LNHDA, CDR2 SQIVND (reference sequence). Unmatched junction bases numbered 9, after V lost 6 bases and J lost 0 bases. The CDR3 is 16 amino acids. The rearrangement joins TRBV19 to TRBJ2-7; 9 bases align to TRBD2. This TCR was recovered from a female donor with breast cancer. Some clones in this sample may be carry-over from other donors' samples. The sequenced sample consisted of tumor-adjacent breast tissue. The CDR3: CASRPEGAGGSYEQYF. In DNA form, the CDR3 reads TGTGCCAGTAGACCCGAAGGAGCGGGAGGCTCCTACGAGCAGTACTTC.